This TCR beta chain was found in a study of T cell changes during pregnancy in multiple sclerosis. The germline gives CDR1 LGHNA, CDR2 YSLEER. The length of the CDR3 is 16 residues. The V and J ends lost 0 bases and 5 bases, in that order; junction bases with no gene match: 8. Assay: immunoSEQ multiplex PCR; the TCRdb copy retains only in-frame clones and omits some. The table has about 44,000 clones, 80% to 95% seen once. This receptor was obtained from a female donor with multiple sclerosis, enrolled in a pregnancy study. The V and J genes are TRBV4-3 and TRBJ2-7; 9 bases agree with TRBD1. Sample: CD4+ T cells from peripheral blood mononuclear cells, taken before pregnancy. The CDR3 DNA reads TGCGCCAGCAGCCAAGATCTCTGGACAGGGGTCAACGAGCAGTACTTC. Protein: CASSQDLWTGVNEQYF.